The sequence of this T cell receptor beta chain was determined in a study of graft-versus-host responses after intestinal transplantation. About the research overall: In this cohort, recipients had multivisceral, liver-intestinal, or isolated intestinal transplants. The whole recipient group had anti-thymocyte globulin induction followed by tacrolimus and steroids for around three years.

Clones were read by immunoSEQ multiplex PCR, and TCRdb kept only the in-frame ones, dropping some. The data contain about 88,000 clones, 80% to 95% of them singletons. Trimming removed 5 bases at V and 4 bases at J, with 15 bases between. Germline lookup yields CDR1 SGHTA and CDR2 FQGNSA. The CDR3 length is 16 residues. Broader study findings: The study associated peak circulating GvH clone levels with early post-transplant HvG declines.

Points on this clone: What it binds is not known.

The source of this sequence is a human donor who was the organ donor for an intestinal transplant. This chain links TRBV7-2 with TRBJ1-6, with D possibly matching TRBD1 (6 bases). This specimen consisted of unstimulated CD4+ T cells sorted from spleen or lymph node cells, obtained before transplant. This chain's CDR3 is CASSPDRSEYNSPLHF. CDR3 coding DNA: TGTGCCAGCAGCCCCGACAGGTCCGAATATAATTCACCCCTCCACTTT.